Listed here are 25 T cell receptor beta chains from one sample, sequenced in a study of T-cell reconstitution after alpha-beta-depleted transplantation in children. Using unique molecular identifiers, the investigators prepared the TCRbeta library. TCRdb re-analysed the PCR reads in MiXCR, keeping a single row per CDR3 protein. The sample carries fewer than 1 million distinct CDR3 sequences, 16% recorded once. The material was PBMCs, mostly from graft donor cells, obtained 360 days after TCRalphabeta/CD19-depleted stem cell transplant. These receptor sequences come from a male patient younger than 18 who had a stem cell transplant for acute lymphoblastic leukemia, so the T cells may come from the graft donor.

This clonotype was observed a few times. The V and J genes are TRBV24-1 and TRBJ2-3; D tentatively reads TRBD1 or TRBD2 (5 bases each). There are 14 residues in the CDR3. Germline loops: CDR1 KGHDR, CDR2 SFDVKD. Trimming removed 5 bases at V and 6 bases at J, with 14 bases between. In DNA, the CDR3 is TGTGCCACCAGTGCGGGACGGGGATTGGATACGCAGTATTTT. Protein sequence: CATSAGRGLDTQYF.

CDR3 in amino acids: CASSPYEGSAYEQYF. The CDR3 DNA sequence: TGCGCCAGCAGCCCCTATGAGGGTTCGGCCTACGAGCAGTACTTC. The gene calls are TRBV5-1 and TRBJ2-7; D perhaps matches TRBD2 (5 bases). There are 15 residues in the CDR3. Trimming removed 4 bases at V and 2 bases at J, with 16 bases between. Germline V CDR1 and CDR2: SGHRS, YFSETQ.

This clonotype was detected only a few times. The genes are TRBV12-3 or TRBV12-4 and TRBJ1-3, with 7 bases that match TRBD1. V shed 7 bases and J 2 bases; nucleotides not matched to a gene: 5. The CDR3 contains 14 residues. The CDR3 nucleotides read TGTGCCAGCACCACGACAGGGACTGGAAACACCATATATTTT. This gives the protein CASTTTGTGNTIYF.

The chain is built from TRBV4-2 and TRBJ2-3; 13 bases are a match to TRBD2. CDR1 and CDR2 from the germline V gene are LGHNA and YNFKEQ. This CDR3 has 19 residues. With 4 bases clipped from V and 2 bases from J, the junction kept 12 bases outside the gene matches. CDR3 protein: CASSRSGLAGAGTTDTQYF. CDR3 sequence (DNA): TGTGCCAGCAGCCGTTCCGGACTAGCGGGAGCGGGGACCACAGATACGCAGTATTTT.

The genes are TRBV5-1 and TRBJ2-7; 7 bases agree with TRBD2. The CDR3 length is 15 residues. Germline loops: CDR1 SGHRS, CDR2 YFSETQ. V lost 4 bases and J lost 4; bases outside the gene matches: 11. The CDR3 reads CASSPLPGGEYEQYF. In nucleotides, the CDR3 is TGCGCCAGCAGCCCGTTACCGGGAGGCGAATACGAGCAGTACTTC.

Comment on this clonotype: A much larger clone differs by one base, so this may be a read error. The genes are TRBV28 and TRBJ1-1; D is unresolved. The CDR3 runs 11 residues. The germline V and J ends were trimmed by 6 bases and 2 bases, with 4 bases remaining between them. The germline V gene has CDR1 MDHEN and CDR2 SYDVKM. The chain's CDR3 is CASSTNTEAFF. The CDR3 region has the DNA TGTGCCAGCAGCACAAACACTGAAGCTTTCTTT.

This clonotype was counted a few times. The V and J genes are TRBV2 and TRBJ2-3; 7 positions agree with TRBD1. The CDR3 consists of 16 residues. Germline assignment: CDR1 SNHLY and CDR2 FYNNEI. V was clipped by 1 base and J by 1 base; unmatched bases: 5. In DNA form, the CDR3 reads TGTGCCAGCAGTGAAGAGGGGGCCCTCGGCACAGATACGCAGTATTTT. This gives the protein CASSEEGALGTDTQYF. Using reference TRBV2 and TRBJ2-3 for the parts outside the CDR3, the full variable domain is EPEVTQTPSHQVTQMGQEVILRCVPISNHLYFYWYRQILGQKVEFLVSFYNNEISEKSEIFDDQFSVERPDGSNFTLKIRSTKLEDSAMYFCASSEEGALGTDTQYFGPGTRLTVL.

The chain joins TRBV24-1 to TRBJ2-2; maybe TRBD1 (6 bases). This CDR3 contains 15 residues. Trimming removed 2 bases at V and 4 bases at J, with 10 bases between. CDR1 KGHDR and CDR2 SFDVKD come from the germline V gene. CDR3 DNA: TGTGCCACCAGTGATTCATGGGGGCCCACCGGGGAGCTGTTTTTT. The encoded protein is CATSDSWGPTGELFF.

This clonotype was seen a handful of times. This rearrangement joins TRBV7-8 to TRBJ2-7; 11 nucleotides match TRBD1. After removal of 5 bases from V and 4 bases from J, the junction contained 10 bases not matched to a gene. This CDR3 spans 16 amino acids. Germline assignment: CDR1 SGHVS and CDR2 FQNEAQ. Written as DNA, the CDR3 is TGTGCCAGCAGCAGCCAGGGGACAGGGGGATATTACGAGCAGTACTTC. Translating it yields CASSSQGTGGYYEQYF.

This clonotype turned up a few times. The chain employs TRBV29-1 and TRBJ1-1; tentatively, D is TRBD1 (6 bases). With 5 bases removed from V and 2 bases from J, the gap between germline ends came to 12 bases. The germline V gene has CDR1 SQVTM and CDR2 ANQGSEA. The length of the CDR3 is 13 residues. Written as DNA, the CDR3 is TGCAGCGTTTTAATGGGGGCCAACACTGAAGCTTTCTTT. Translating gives CSVLMGANTEAFF.

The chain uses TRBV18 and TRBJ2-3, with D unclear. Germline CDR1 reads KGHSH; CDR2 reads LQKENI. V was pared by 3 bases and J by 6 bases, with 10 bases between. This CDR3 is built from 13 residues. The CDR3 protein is CASSPGMPDTQYF. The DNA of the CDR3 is TGTGCCAGCTCACCTGGGATGCCGGATACGCAGTATTTT.

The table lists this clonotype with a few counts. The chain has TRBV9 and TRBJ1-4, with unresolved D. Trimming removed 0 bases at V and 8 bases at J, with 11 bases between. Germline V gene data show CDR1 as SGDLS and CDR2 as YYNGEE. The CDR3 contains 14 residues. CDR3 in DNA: TGTGCCAGCAGCGTAGCGGGGAGTTGGGAAAAACTGTTTTTT. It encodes CASSVAGSWEKLFF.

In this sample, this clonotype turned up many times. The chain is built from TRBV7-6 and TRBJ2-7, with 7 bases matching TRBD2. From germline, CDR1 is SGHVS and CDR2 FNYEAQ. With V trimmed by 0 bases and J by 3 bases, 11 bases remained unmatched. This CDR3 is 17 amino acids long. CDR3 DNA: TGTGCCAGCAGCTTAGCTGGGGAAAGCGGGATCCGCTACGAGCAGTACTTC. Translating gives CASSLAGESGIRYEQYF.

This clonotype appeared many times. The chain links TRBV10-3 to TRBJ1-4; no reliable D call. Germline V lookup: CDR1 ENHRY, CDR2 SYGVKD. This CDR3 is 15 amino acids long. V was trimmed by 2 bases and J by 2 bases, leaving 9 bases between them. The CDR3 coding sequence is TGTGCCATCAGTGAGCGGGGAGGGACTAATGAAAAACTGTTTTTT. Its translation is CAISERGGTNEKLFF.

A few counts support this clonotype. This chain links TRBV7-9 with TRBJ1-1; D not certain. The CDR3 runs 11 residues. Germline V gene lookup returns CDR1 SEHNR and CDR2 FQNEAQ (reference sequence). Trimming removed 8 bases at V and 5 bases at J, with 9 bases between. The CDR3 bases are TGTGCCAGCCCCCATGGGACTGAAGCTTTCTTT. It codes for CASPHGTEAFF.

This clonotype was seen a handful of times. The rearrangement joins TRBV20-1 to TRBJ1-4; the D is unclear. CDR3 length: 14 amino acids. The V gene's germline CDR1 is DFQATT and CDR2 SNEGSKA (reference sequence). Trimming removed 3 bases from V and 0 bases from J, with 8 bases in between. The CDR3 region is CSASRPATNEKLFF. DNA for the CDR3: TGCAGTGCTAGCAGGCCGGCAACTAATGAAAAACTGTTTTTT.

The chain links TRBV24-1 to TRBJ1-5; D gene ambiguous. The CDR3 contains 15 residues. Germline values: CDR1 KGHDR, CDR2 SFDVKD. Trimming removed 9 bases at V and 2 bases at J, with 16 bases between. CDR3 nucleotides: TGTGCCACCGCCCCGGGGTCTGCAGGCAATCAGCCCCAGCATTTT. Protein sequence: CATAPGSAGNQPQHF.

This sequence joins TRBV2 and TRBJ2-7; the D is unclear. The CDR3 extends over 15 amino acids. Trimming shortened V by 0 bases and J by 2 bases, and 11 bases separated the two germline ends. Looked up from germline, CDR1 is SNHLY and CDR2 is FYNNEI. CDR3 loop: CASSEAPGQAYEQYF. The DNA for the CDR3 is TGTGCCAGCAGTGAAGCCCCAGGTCAAGCCTACGAGCAGTACTTC. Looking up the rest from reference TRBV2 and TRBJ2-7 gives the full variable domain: EPEVTQTPSHQVTQMGQEVILRCVPISNHLYFYWYRQILGQKVEFLVSFYNNEISEKSEIFDDQFSVERPDGSNFTLKIRSTKLEDSAMYFCASSEAPGQAYEQYFGPGTRLTVT.

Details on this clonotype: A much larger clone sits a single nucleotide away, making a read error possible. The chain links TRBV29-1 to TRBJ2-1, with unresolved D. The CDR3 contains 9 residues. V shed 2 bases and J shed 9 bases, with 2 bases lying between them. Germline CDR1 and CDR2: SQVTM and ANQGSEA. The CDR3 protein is CSVETEQFF. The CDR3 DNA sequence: TGCAGCGTTGAAACTGAGCAGTTCTTC.

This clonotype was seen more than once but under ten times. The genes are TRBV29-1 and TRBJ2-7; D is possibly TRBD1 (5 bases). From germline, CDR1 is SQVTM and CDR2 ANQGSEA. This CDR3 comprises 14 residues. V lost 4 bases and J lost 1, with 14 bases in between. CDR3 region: CSVASWGRSYEQYF. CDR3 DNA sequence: TGCAGCGTTGCTTCGTGGGGCAGATCCTACGAGCAGTACTTC.

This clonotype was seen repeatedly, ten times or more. This CDR3 reads CASSAYSYEQYF. The CDR3 DNA sequence: TGTGCCAGCAGTGCATATTCCTACGAGCAGTACTTC. The J gene is TRBJ2-7, the V gene TRBV12-3 or TRBV12-4; D not certain. V lost 5 bases to trimming and J lost 1 base, with 6 bases between them. This CDR3 comprises 12 residues.

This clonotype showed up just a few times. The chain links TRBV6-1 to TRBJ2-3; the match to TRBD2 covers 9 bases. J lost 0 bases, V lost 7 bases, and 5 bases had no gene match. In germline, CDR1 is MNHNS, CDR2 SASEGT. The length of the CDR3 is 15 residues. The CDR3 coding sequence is TGTGCCAGCACCTATAGCGGGGGCAGCACAGATACGCAGTATTTT. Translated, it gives CASTYSGGSTDTQYF.

The CDR3 DNA reads TGTGCCACCAGCAGAGTCCGAGGTACCGGGGACGAGCAGTACTTC. Encoded protein: CATSRVRGTGDEQYF. V usage is TRBV15 and J usage is TRBJ2-7; maybe TRBD2 (5 bases). The CDR3 spans 15 residues. Germline-derived CDR1 and CDR2 are LNHNV and YYDKDF (reference sequence). Between the trimmed V and J ends, which lost 1 base and 5 bases, there was a span of 15 bases.

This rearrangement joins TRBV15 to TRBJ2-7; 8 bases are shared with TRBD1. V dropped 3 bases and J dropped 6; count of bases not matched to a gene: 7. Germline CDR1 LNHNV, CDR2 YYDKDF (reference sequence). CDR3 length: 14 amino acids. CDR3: CATSSDRGLGEQYF. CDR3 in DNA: TGTGCCACCAGCAGTGACAGGGGTTTGGGCGAGCAGTACTTC.

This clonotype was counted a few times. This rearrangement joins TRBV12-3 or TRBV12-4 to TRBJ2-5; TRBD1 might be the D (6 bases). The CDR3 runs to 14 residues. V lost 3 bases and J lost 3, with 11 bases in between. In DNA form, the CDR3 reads TGTGCCAGCAGTTTCAAGGACAGCGAAGAGACCCAGTACTTC. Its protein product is CASSFKDSEETQYF.